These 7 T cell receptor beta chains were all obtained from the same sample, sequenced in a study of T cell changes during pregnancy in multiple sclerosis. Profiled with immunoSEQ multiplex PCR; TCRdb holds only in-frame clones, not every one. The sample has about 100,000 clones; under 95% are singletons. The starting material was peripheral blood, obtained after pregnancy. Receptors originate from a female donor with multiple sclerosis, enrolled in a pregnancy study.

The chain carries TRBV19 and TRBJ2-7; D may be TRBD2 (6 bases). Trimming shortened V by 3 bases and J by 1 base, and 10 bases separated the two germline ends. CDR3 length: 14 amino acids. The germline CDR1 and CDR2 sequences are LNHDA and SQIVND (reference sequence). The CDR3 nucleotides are TGTGCCAGTAGTATCGGGAGCTCATCCTACGAGCAGTACTTC. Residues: CASSIGSSSYEQYF.

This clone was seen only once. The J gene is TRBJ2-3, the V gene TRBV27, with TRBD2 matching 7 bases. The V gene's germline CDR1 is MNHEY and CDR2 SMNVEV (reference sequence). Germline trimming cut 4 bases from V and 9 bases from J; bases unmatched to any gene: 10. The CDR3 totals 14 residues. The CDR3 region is CASSSSTSVGTQYF. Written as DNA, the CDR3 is TGTGCCAGCAGTTCCTCCACTAGCGTTGGCACGCAGTATTTT.

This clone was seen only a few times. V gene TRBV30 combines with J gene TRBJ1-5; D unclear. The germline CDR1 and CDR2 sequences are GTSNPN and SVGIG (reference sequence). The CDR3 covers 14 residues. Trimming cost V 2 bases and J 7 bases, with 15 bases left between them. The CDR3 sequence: CAWSRGMGGQPQHF. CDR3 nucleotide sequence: TGTGCCTGGAGTCGGGGAATGGGAGGGCAGCCCCAGCATTTT.

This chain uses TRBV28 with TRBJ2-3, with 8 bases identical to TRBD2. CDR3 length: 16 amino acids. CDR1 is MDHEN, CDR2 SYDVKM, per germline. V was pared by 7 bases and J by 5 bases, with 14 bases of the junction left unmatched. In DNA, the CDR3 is TGTGCCAGCATTCCCCTCGGGCTAGCGGGTCGAGATACGCAGTATTTT. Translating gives CASIPLGLAGRDTQYF.

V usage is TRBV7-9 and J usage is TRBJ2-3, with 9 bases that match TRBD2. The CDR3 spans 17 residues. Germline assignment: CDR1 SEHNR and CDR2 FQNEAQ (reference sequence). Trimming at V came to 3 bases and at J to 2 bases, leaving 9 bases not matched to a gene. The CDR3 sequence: CASSFPWTSVNTDTQYF. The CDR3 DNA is TGTGCCAGCAGCTTCCCCTGGACTAGCGTGAACACAGATACGCAGTATTTT. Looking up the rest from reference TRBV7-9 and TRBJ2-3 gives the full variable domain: DTGVSQNPRHKITKRGQNVTFRCDPISEHNRLYWYRQTLGQGPEFLTYFQNEAQLEKSRLLSDRFSAERPKGSFSTLEIQRTEQGDSAMYLCASSFPWTSVNTDTQYFGPGTRLTVL.

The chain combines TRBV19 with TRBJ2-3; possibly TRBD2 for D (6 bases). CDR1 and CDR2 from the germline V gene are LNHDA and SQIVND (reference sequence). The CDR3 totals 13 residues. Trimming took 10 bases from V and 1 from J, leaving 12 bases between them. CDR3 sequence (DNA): TGTGCCATACGGGAGATCGGCACAGATACGCAGTATTTT. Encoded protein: CAIREIGTDTQYF.

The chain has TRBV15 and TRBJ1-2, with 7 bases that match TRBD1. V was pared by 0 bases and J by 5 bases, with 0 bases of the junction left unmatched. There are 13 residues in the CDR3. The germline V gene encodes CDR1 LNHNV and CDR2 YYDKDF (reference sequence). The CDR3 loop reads CATSRDRGYGYTF. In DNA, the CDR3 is TGTGCCACCAGCAGAGACAGGGGGTATGGCTACACCTTC.